This T cell receptor (beta chain) was captured by sequencing in a study of blood T cell repertoires in COVID-19. Study overall: Both acute and convalescent COVID-19 samples were obtained from the United States, Italy and Spain.

TCRdb keeps only in-frame clones here, not all; method: immunoSEQ multiplex PCR. The sample has a few hundred thousand clones; roughly nine tenths are singletons. The CDR3 loop spans 16 amino acids. Trimming shortened V by 0 bases and J by 6 bases, and 12 bases separated the two germline ends. CDR1 is MNHEY, CDR2 SVGAGI, per germline. Sequenced input: peripheral blood. This chain joins TRBV6-5 and TRBJ1-6; D possibly corresponds to TRBD1 (5 bases). The sequence was collected from a woman between 45 and 65 years old with acute or convalescent COVID-19. The DNA for the CDR3 is TGTGCCAGCAGTTACTCGGTCGGACAACTTAATTCACCCCTCCACTTT. Translation gives CASSYSVGQLNSPLHF.